A selection of T cell receptor beta chains follows, all from one sample in a study of CD8+ T cells in alopecia areata. Using immunoSEQ multiplex PCR, the repertoire was profiled, and TCRdb retains in-frame clones only, with some absent. The sample gives over 60,000 clones, about 43% of which show up once; about a fifth is in the top ten. The sample in question was CD8+ T cells sorted from blood, obtained at approximately week 36, from a patient treated with tofacitinib. These receptors all stem from a human donor with alopecia areata. The CDR3 runs from the conserved cysteine through the conserved F or W. D genes are given only for firm matches. Expanded clones get a size class; other rows say once, few or many, or leave the size out.

v_call	cdr3_length	j_call	d_call	clone_size	cdr3_aa	cdr3_nt
TRBV13	14	TRBJ1-5	TRBD1	few	CASSLGTANQPQHF	TGTGCCAGCAGCCTCGGGACAGCTAATCAGCCCCAGCATTTT
TRBV27	15	TRBJ2-7	TRBD2	-	CASSSPASGAYEQYF	TGTGCCAGCAGTTCACCTGCTAGCGGGGCCTACGAGCAGTACTTC
TRBV29-1	10	TRBJ1-1	-	-	CSVVREGAFF	TGCAGCGTTGTTAGGGAAGGAGCTTTCTTT
TRBV7-9	17	TRBJ2-5	-	-	CASSLRRRGEYQETQYF	TGTGCCAGCAGCTTACGTAGGCGGGGAGAGTACCAAGAGACCCAGTACTTC
TRBV15	13	TRBJ2-7	-	-	CATSGRGTHEQYF	TGTGCCACCAGCGGACGAGGGACCCACGAGCAGTACTTC
TRBV11-2	15	TRBJ1-3	TRBD1	-	CASSRQGSIGNTIYF	TGTGCCAGCAGCCGACAGGGGTCGATTGGAAACACCATATATTTT
TRBV27	15	TRBJ2-7	-	-	CASSLLGGLNYEQYF	TGTGCCAGCAGTTTATTGGGGGGGCTAAACTACGAGCAGTACTTC
TRBV29-1	8	TRBJ2-1	-	-	CSVPPLFF	TGCAGCGTTCCCCCCTTGTTCTTC
TRBV5-1	14	TRBJ2-3	-	once	CASNPTFSTDTQYF	TGCGCCAGCAACCCGACTTTTAGCACAGATACGCAGTATTTT
TRBV5-6	18	TRBJ1-1	TRBD1	few	CASSLAYSRGTENTEAFF	TGTGCCAGCAGCTTGGCATACTCCCGAGGGACAGAGAACACTGAAGCTTTCTTT
TRBV7-4	14	TRBJ2-7	TRBD2	-	CASSLSSGNYEQYF	TGTGCCAGCAGCTTATCTAGCGGGAACTACGAGCAGTACTTC
TRBV29-1	11	TRBJ1-2	-	-	CSVVEAYGYTF	TGCAGCGTGGTCGAGGCCTATGGCTACACCTTC
TRBV4-1	15	TRBJ2-7	TRBD1	-	CASSQATGSSYEQYF	TGCGCCAGCAGCCAAGCGACAGGGAGTTCCTACGAGCAGTACTTC
TRBV30	12	TRBJ2-5	TRBD1	-	CACTGGAETQYF	TGTGCCTGTACAGGGGGTGCAGAGACCCAGTACTTC
TRBV15	16	TRBJ2-3	-	-	CATSRDSSGGPDTQYF	TGTGCCACCAGCAGAGATTCGTCCGGCGGGCCAGATACGCAGTATTTT
TRBV14	15	TRBJ2-7	TRBD2	-	CASSQTLGLTYEQYF	TGTGCCAGCAGCCAGACTCTGGGACTAACCTACGAGCAGTACTTC
TRBV29-1	11	TRBJ2-2	-	-	CSVDPRGELFF	TGCAGCGTGGACCCACGGGGGGAGCTGTTTTTT
TRBV6-1	14	TRBJ2-3	-	-	CASSSNEGFNTQYF	TGTGCCAGCAGTTCCAACGAAGGCTTTAATACGCAGTATTTT
TRBV2	12	TRBJ2-2	TRBD1	few	CATQGADGELFF	TGTGCCACACAGGGGGCTGACGGGGAGCTGTTTTTT
TRBV19	13	TRBJ2-1	TRBD2	-	CASMSGGPREQFF	TGTGCCAGTATGTCGGGAGGGCCCCGGGAGCAGTTCTTC
TRBV29-1	14	TRBJ2-1	TRBD2	-	CSVDSSGRGNEQFF	TGCAGCGTTGATAGTAGCGGGAGGGGGAATGAGCAGTTCTTC
TRBV18	15	TRBJ1-2	-	-	CASSPPDSPIWGYTF	TGTGCCAGCTCACCACCGGATAGTCCTATCTGGGGCTACACCTTC
TRBV7-9	12	TRBJ2-5	-	-	CASSLGQETQYF	TGTGCCAGCAGCTTAGGGCAAGAGACCCAGTACTTC
TRBV15	17	TRBJ2-6	TRBD1	few	CATSDRGQASGANVLTF	TGTGCCACCAGCGATAGAGGACAGGCCTCTGGGGCCAACGTCCTGACTTTC
TRBV4-2	18	TRBJ1-2	TRBD1	-	CASYGEQGQGQVDYGYTF	TGTGCCAGCTACGGGGAACAGGGACAGGGTCAGGTGGACTATGGCTACACCTTC